One sample yielded the 21 T cell receptor beta chains listed below, sequenced in a study of CD4+ T cells in melanoma. This table comes from immunoSEQ multiplex PCR, and its TCRdb copy is limited to in-frame clones, with some not included. The profile shows some 9,700 clones, around 72% of them singletons. The sample taken for sequencing was tumor tissue. The receptors shown here come from a human donor with melanoma.

The chain couples TRBV6-1 to TRBJ2-5; 11 bases are shared with TRBD2. The CDR3 consists of 14 residues. Trimming took 4 bases from V and 8 from J; bases not matched to a gene: 6. Germline loops: CDR1 MNHNS, CDR2 SASEGT. In DNA, the CDR3 is TGTGCCAGCAGTGGTAGCGGGGGGGGGAGTACCCAGTACTTC. It is translated as CASSGSGGGSTQYF.

This clone was detected once. The chain combines TRBV5-4 with TRBJ1-2; D possibly corresponds to TRBD1 (5 bases). Trimming stripped 5 bases from V and 5 bases from J, with 13 bases between. Germline V gene data show CDR1 as SGHNT and CDR2 as YYREEE (reference sequence). The CDR3 spans 13 residues. CDR3 sequence reads: CASRSGTGYGYTF. In DNA, the CDR3 is TGTGCCAGCAGGTCCGGGACCGGTTATGGCTACACCTTC.

V usage is TRBV2 and J usage is TRBJ1-1; D is unclear. Looked up from germline, CDR1 is SNHLY and CDR2 is FYNNEI. Trimming removed 4 bases from V and 2 bases from J, with 14 bases in between. This CDR3 is 15 amino acids long. The DNA of the CDR3 is TGTGCCAGCAGTGTTTCGAACCAACCAAACACTGAAGCTTTCTTT. Translated: CASSVSNQPNTEAFF.

Judged by abundance, this clone is medium-sized. This chain links TRBV18 with TRBJ1-2; no clear D gene. This CDR3 contains 11 residues. Between the trimmed V and J ends, which lost 4 bases and 3 bases, there was a span of 3 bases. Germline-derived CDR1 and CDR2 are KGHSH and LQKENI. The CDR3 sequence: CASSLHYGYTF. The CDR3 DNA reads TGTGCCAGCTCACTCCACTATGGCTACACCTTC.

The chain links TRBV7-3 to TRBJ2-5; D is perhaps TRBD1 (6 bases). Deletions cut 3 bases from V and 3 bases from J, with 8 bases between. Per germline, CDR1 SGHTA and CDR2 FQGTGA. CDR3 size: 13 residues. DNA for the CDR3: TGTGCCAGCAGCTTGAGACAGGAAGAGACCCAGTACTTC. Translating it yields CASSLRQEETQYF.

The rearrangement joins TRBV9 to TRBJ1-2; weak D call: TRBD1 (5 bases). Germline V CDR1 and CDR2: SGDLS, YYNGEE. The germline V and J ends were trimmed by 2 bases and 2 bases, with 13 bases remaining between them. The CDR3 contains 15 residues. The CDR3 region has the DNA TGTGCCAGCAGCGTGGGGCTGGGACCCAACTATGGCTACACCTTC. This sequence encodes CASSVGLGPNYGYTF.

This rearrangement joins TRBV5-4 to TRBJ1-2, with 7 positions matching TRBD1. CDR1 is SGHNT, CDR2 YYREEE, per germline (reference sequence). This CDR3 is 14 amino acids long. With V trimmed by 6 bases and J by 4 bases, 9 bases remained unmatched. The CDR3 loop is CASTQGTEVYGYTF. The CDR3 coding sequence is TGTGCCAGCACCCAGGGGACAGAAGTCTATGGCTACACCTTC.

This chain joins TRBV10-1 and TRBJ2-4; 9 bases map to TRBD1. Unmatched junction bases numbered 8, after V lost 11 bases and J lost 9 bases. Germline loops: CDR1 WNHNN, CDR2 SYGVQD (reference sequence). The CDR3 spans 12 residues. The CDR3 DNA is TGCGCCGGTACAGGGGGCTGCGGCATTCAGTACTTC. Encoded protein: CAGTGGCGIQYF.

This clone occurred a few times. This chain connects TRBV27 to TRBJ2-5; 7 positions agree with TRBD2. Germline-derived CDR1 and CDR2 are MNHEY and SMNVEV (reference sequence). This CDR3 comprises 15 residues. The J segment lost 2 bases and the V segment lost 4 bases, leaving 7 bases of the junction unmatched. The CDR3 reads CASSSHSSGQETQYF. The DNA of the CDR3 is TGTGCCAGCAGTTCCCACTCTAGCGGTCAAGAGACCCAGTACTTC.

The CDR3 here is CAWSSRPHTEAFF. The CDR3 DNA follows: TGTGCCTGGAGTAGTAGGCCCCACACTGAAGCTTTCTTT. The chain has TRBV30 and TRBJ1-1; D unclear. V was clipped by 2 bases and J by 3 bases, with 10 bases between them. The CDR3 is made up of 13 amino acids. Germline V CDR1 and CDR2: GTSNPN, SVGIG (reference sequence). Looking up the rest from reference TRBV30 and TRBJ1-1 gives the full variable domain: SQTIHQWPATLVQPVGSPLSLECTVEGTSNPNLYWYRQAAGRGLQLLFYSVGIGQISSEVPQNLSASRPQDRQFILSSKKLLLSDSGFYLCAWSSRPHTEAFFGQGTRLTVV.

The chain carries TRBV27 and TRBJ2-3, with a tentative D call TRBD1 (5 bases). The ends were cut back, 8 bases at V and 0 bases at J, with 12 bases in the middle. Germline loops: CDR1 MNHEY, CDR2 SMNVEV (reference sequence). The CDR3 covers 14 residues. This CDR3 reads CASWGGASTDTQYF. The CDR3 DNA reads TGTGCCAGCTGGGGCGGAGCTAGCACAGATACGCAGTATTTT.

The CDR3 loop is CAWSVHRANYGYTF. The CDR3 coding sequence is TGTGCCTGGAGTGTGCACAGGGCTAACTATGGCTACACCTTC. The rearrangement joins TRBV30 to TRBJ1-2; D is possibly TRBD1 (6 bases). The V end was cut by 0 bases, the J end by 0 bases, with 8 bases between. Germline values: CDR1 GTSNPN, CDR2 SVGIG (reference sequence). The CDR3 is 14 amino acids.

This clone is classed as large. This CDR3 is CASSFSGSDSPLHF. The CDR3 DNA reads TGCGCCAGCAGCTTCTCAGGGTCGGATTCACCCCTCCACTTT. This chain connects TRBV5-1 to TRBJ1-6, with D possibly matching TRBD1 (5 bases). This CDR3 region has 14 residues. The V end was cut by 2 bases, the J end by 8 bases, with 11 bases between. CDR1 and CDR2 (germline): SGHRS, YFSETQ.

The chain carries TRBV7-9 and TRBJ2-5; D call uncertain. The ends were cut back, 5 bases at V and 5 bases at J, with 15 bases in the middle. This CDR3 has 14 amino acids. Germline CDR1 and CDR2: SEHNR and FQNEAQ (reference sequence). The CDR3 here is CASSGWEVVETQYF. The CDR3 coding sequence is TGTGCCAGCAGCGGATGGGAAGTCGTCGAGACCCAGTACTTC.

The chain links TRBV30 to TRBJ2-1; the match to TRBD2 covers 16 bases. The CDR3 covers 16 residues. The ends lost 4 bases at V and 6 bases at J; junction bases unmatched: 6. The germline V gene encodes CDR1 GTSNPN and CDR2 SVGIG (reference sequence). The DNA of the CDR3 is TGTGCCTGGACACCGGGACTAGCGGGGGGGCCCAATGAGCAGTTCTTC. This sequence encodes CAWTPGLAGGPNEQFF.

The chain has TRBV4-2 and TRBJ2-7, with D tentatively TRBD1 or TRBD2 (5 bases each). Trimming pared 5 bases from V and 4 bases from J, leaving 18 bases between. Germline values: CDR1 LGHNA, CDR2 YNFKEQ. CDR3 size: 15 residues. CDR3: CASSLGVGTGYEQYF. As DNA, the CDR3 is TGTGCCAGCAGCTTAGGTGTTGGGACGGGTTACGAGCAGTACTTC.

This sequence joins TRBV2 and TRBJ1-4, with 11 bases aligning to TRBD1. The CDR3 extends over 15 amino acids. V shed 1 base and J 8 bases; nucleotides not matched to a gene: 3. Germline V gene sequence: CDR1 SNHLY, CDR2 FYNNEI. CDR3 coding DNA: TGTGCCAGCAGTGAAGGCGGGACAGGGGGAGAAAAACTGTTTTTT. This encodes CASSEGGTGGEKLFF.

V and J are TRBV19 and TRBJ2-1; D is possibly TRBD1 (5 bases). The CDR3 covers 16 residues. Germline CDR1 is LNHDA and CDR2 is SQIVND (reference sequence). V was pared by 1 base and J by 1 base, with 11 bases between. CDR3 bases: TGTGCCAGTAGTATAGTCGGAGACAGATCCTACAATGAGCAGTTCTTC. It codes for CASSIVGDRSYNEQFF.

The V gene is TRBV11-1, the J gene TRBJ2-7, with TRBD2 matching over 10 bases. Germline CDR1 SGHAT, CDR2 FQDESV (reference sequence). The junction had 10 bases not matched to a gene; V was cut back by 5 bases and J by 3 bases. There are 16 residues in the CDR3. CDR3 coding DNA: TGTGCCAGCAGCCCAAGAGCGGCTAGCGGGGGCTACGAGCAGTACTTC. Its translation is CASSPRAASGGYEQYF.

Judged by abundance, this clone is medium-sized (0.01 to 0.1%). The rearrangement joins TRBV5-1 to TRBJ2-3; TRBD1 agrees at 8 bases. V lost 0 bases to trimming and J lost 4 bases; unmatched junction nucleotides: 4. CDR3 size: 15 residues. Germline CDR1 SGHRS, CDR2 YFSETQ. CDR3 nucleotide sequence: TGCGCCAGCAGCTTGGGTGGACAGGGTCCAGATACGCAGTATTTT. It is translated as CASSLGGQGPDTQYF.

This clone was seen a few times. The CDR3 region has the DNA TGTGCCAGCAGTGTCTCGGGGCCGGGGGGGCAGTTCTTC. Amino acid sequence: CASSVSGPGGQFF. The chain uses TRBV6-1 and TRBJ2-1; 7 nucleotides align to TRBD2. Looked up from germline, CDR1 is MNHNS and CDR2 is SASEGT. This CDR3 contains 13 residues. V shed 4 bases and J 12 bases; nucleotides not matched to a gene: 9.